This is a list of T cell receptor beta chains from one sample in a study of blood T cells in healthy people across ages. TCRdb processed the 5' RACE reads anew with MiXCR; each CDR3 protein has one entry. Found here are under 800,000 distinct CDR3 sequences, over 20% of them singletons; the top ten hold 3% to 4%. The material sequenced was blood. These receptors originate from a man between 65 and 85 years old in good health. Each CDR3 is given with its conserved first and last residue. The D gene is left open where the match is weak. The size of a clone is reported for some rows only, either as once, few or many, or as a class for expanded clones.

v_call	j_call	d_call	clone_size	cdr3_nt	cdr3_aa
TRBV5-1	TRBJ1-5	.	few	TGCGCCAGCAGCTTGGATCCCGGGACAAATCAGCCCCAGCATTTT	CASSLDPGTNQPQHF
TRBV7-2	TRBJ2-3	.	.	TGTGCCAGCAGCCTACCACCCGTAGATACGCAGTATTTT	CASSLPPVDTQYF
TRBV20-1	TRBJ2-3	.	many	TGCAGTGCCTCGAAACTAGTAACACACTCAACAGATACGCAGTATTTT	CSASKLVTHSTDTQYF
TRBV12-3/TRBV12-4	TRBJ1-4	TRBD1	.	TGTGCCAGCAGCCGACAGGGAACTAATGAACAACTGTTTTTT	CASSRQGTNEQLFF
TRBV5-6	TRBJ2-3	.	.	TGTGCCAGCAGCTTGGAGCTAGCCGCAGATACGCAGTATTTT	CASSLELAADTQYF
TRBV10-3	TRBJ2-5	TRBD2	.	TGTGCCATCAGTGAGTCGAAGAGCGGGAGGGCCACTCCCGAGACCCAGTACTTC	CAISESKSGRATPETQYF
TRBV24-1	TRBJ2-7	.	.	TGTGCCACGGTGGCAGAGTTCTGTGACGAGCAGTACTTC	CATVAEFCDEQYF
TRBV19	TRBJ2-6	.	few	TGTGCCAGTAGTGTCAGGTCTGGGGCCAACGTCCTGACTTTC	CASSVRSGANVLTF
TRBV6-2/TRBV6-3	TRBJ1-1	.	few	TGTGCCAGCAGTTACTCGCCGACAGATAACACTGAAGCTTTCTTT	CASSYSPTDNTEAFF
TRBV7-2	TRBJ1-4	.	.	TGTGCCAGCAGCTTTGAAGCTAATGAAAAACTGTTTTTT	CASSFEANEKLFF
TRBV6-5	TRBJ1-1	.	.	TGTGCCAGCGGCCCAGGGGCCCACACTGAAGCTTTCTTT	CASGPGAHTEAFF